This T cell receptor (beta chain) was sequenced in a study of read filtering for tumor transcriptome and immune sequencing. Study overall: Patients were about 17 male and about 15 female, mean age 65.9 years, range roughly 45 to 85. Points from the study as a whole: The sorted CD138-negative fraction was a mixed bone marrow immune population, not purified T cells. Single-read clonotypes: around 81% of IR-seq clonotypes (about 3.5% of reads), more than 70% of RNA-seq clonotypes (around 45% of reads).

This clonotype rates as medium-sized (0.01 to 0.1%). Antigen unknown. The library was built from about 400 ng RNA with molecular barcoded adaptors for alpha/delta and beta/gamma chains. TCRdb fed the reads into MiXCR, producing one record per CDR3 protein. Of about 62,000 distinct CDR3 sequences in the sample, approximately 19% were seen once. Input material: a population of CD138-negative cells sorted from bone marrow. The receptor comes from a donor aged 40 or older with multiple myeloma.

In nucleotides, the CDR3 is TGTGCCAGCATAAGTTTTTTGGACGGCCACACCGGGGAGCTGTTTTTT. Translated: CASISFLDGHTGELFF. The chain links TRBV12-3 or TRBV12-4 to TRBJ2-2; D not resolved. Trimming shortened V by 7 bases and J by 3 bases, and 18 bases separated the two germline ends. This CDR3 spans 16 amino acids.